This paragraph covers one T cell receptor (beta chain) sequence. The sample is drawn from a study of blood T cell repertoires in COVID-19. At the level of the study: The analysed material was cDNA or gDNA that came from T cells, B-cell-depleted T cells, or PBMCs.

Assay: immunoSEQ multiplex PCR; the TCRdb copy retains only in-frame clones and omits some. In the table there are 140,000 to 150,000 clones, more than 75% of which are singletons. Trimming stripped 5 bases from V and 0 bases from J, with 11 bases between. Looked up from germline, CDR1 is SGHAT and CDR2 is FQNNGV. The CDR3 covers 15 residues. The receptor was derived from a human donor with acute or convalescent COVID-19. The donor label of this sample is uncertain. The chain employs TRBV11-2 and TRBJ2-1; a possible D gene is TRBD1 (6 bases). Sequencing used peripheral blood. The DNA for the CDR3 is TGTGCCAGCAGCGTACGACAGGCCTCCTACAATGAGCAGTTCTTC. The encoded protein is CASSVRQASYNEQFF.